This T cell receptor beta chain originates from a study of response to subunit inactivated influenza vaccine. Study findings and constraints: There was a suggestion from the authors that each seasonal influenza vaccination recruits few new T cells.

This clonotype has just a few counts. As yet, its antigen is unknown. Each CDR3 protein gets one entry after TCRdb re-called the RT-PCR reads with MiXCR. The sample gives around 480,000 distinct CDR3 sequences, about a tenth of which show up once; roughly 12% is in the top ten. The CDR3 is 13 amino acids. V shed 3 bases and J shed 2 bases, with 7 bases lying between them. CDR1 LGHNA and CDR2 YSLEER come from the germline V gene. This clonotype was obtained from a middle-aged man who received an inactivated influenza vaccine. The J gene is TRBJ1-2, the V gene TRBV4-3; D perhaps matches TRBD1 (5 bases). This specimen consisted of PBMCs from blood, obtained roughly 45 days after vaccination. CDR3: CASSHPGNYGYTF. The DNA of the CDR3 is TGCGCCAGCAGCCACCCAGGGAACTATGGCTACACCTTC.